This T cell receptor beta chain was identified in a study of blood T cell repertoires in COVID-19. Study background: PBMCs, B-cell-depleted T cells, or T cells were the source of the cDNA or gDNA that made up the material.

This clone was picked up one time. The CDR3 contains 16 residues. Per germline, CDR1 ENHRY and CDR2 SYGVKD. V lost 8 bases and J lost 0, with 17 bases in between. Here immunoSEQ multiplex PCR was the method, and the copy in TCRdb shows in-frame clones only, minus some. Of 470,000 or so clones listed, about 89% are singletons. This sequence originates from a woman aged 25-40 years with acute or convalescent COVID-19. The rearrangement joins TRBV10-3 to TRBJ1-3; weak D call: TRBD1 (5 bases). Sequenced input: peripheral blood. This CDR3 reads CAIGPSWGGSGNTIYF. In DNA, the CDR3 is TGTGCCATCGGGCCCTCGTGGGGCGGCTCTGGAAACACCATATATTTT.